Described below is a single T cell receptor (beta chain) sequence and its context. V lost 4 bases and J lost 3, with 10 bases in between. CDR3 length: 14 amino acids. Germline CDR1 is SGDLS and CDR2 is YYNGEE. The entry originates in a study of shared clonotypes between healthy human individuals. Overall study: Donor composition was a couple of women and a few men, aged 18 to 49.

Nashville, Tennessee was home to all donors, each a Caucasian adult. Sequencing was at deep level. Authors' processing steps: Because ImmunoSEQ provided only junction sequences with no quality scores, the filtering differed. Here immunoSEQ multiplex PCR was the method, and the copy in TCRdb shows in-frame clones only, minus some. V and J calls and clone size follow that table, whereas D and trimming were derived from the DNA. Here the sample spans about 1 million clones, approximately 70% being singletons. This receptor was taken from a man younger than 35 in good health. Sequenced input: memory CD4+ T cells sorted from blood. Subset meaning: CD45RA-negative fraction. The chain combines TRBV9 with TRBJ2-2; D possibly corresponds to TRBD1 (6 bases). The CDR3 coding sequence is TGTGCCAGCAGCAAAGGACAGTACACCGGGGAGCTGTTTTTT. It is translated as CASSKGQYTGELFF.